This entry is about one TCR beta chain. Original processing methods: Reference gene primer amplification in the assay estimated nucleated cell counts. Sequenced by immunoSEQ multiplex PCR; TCRdb stores in-frame clones only, minus some. That table gives V, J and clone size, and the DNA gave D and trimming. In the table there are roughly 280,000 clones, almost 90% of which are singletons. This record belongs to a study of blood T cell repertoires in COVID-19. Study at large: The United States, Italy and Spain provided the acute and convalescent COVID-19 samples.

There are 14 residues in the CDR3. V was cut by 6 bases and J by 6 bases, with 15 bases left in between. Germline-derived CDR1 and CDR2 are MNHEY and SVGAGI. Patients in Seattle were enrolled during active infection, then followed longitudinally. This chain connects TRBV6-5 to TRBJ2-1; D might be TRBD2 (6 bases). The sequence was obtained from a woman in her 30s with COVID-19, enrolled during active disease. What was sequenced was peripheral blood. The CDR3, as DNA: TGTGCCAGCAGAGGCGGCCAGGGAGGCAATGAGCAGTTCTTC. Encoded protein: CASRGGQGGNEQFF.